Each of the 13 T cell receptor beta chains below was sequenced from the same sample in a study of human T cells and chemical hapten exposure. The time point: pre-sensitization, week 0. Treatment here: therapeutic diphenylcyclopropenone sensitization with weekly scalp DPC. TCRdb analysed the RACE reads with MiXCR anew, one entry per CDR3 protein. The table shows 95,000 to 100,000 distinct CDR3 sequences, with 10% to 13% occurring only once. The specimen comprised whole blood, sampled in connection with sensitization to the hapten diphenylcyclopropenone (DPC). All receptors derive from a woman aged 60-70 years with alopecia areata. Some clones in this sample may be carry-over from other donors' samples.

This clonotype was recorded many times. The J gene is TRBJ2-3, the V gene TRBV11-2; D unclear. V dropped 0 bases and J dropped 6 bases, with 16 bases sitting between them. The CDR3 has 16 residues. Germline CDR1 is SGHAT and CDR2 is FQNNGV. CDR3 protein: CASSLDRRTLGDTQYF. Written as DNA, the CDR3 is TGTGCCAGCAGCTTAGATCGTCGAACGCTCGGGGATACGCAGTATTTT.

The rearrangement uses TRBV5-1 and TRBJ1-2; the D is unclear. V gave up 1 base and J gave up 1 base, with 14 bases separating them. The CDR3 extends over 16 amino acids. Germline V gene data show CDR1 as SGHRS and CDR2 as YFSETQ. CDR3 amino acids: CASSLQVGVINYGYTF. The CDR3 DNA follows: TGCGCCAGCAGCTTGCAGGTCGGAGTAATTAACTATGGCTACACCTTC. Using reference TRBV5-1 and TRBJ1-2 for the parts outside the CDR3, the full variable domain is KAGVTQTPRYLIKTRGQQVTLSCSPISGHRSVSWYQQTPGQGLQFLFEYFSETQRNKGNFPGRFSGRQFSNSRSEMNVSTLELGDSALYLCASSLQVGVINYGYTFGSGTRLTVV.

The rearrangement joins TRBV7-3 to TRBJ2-2; TRBD1 matches 7 bases. Per the germline V gene, CDR1 is SGHTA and CDR2 is FQGTGA. The CDR3 sequence is 15 residues long. V was clipped by 5 bases and J by 2 bases; unmatched bases: 5. The CDR3 nucleotides read TGTGCCAGCAGCAGAACAGGGGTTAACACCGGGGAGCTGTTTTTT. This translates into CASSRTGVNTGELFF.

In this sample, this clonotype turned up many times. The genes are TRBV11-2 and TRBJ2-1; the D gene is possibly TRBD2 (5 bases). Trimming shortened V by 3 bases and J by 4 bases, and 13 bases separated the two germline ends. The germline CDR1 and CDR2 sequences are SGHAT and FQNNGV. The CDR3 length is 15 residues. The CDR3 DNA reads as TGTGCCAGCAGCTTCGGGTCGGGGAGATACAATGAGCAGTTCTTC. Its protein product is CASSFGSGRYNEQFF.

Notes on this clonotype: A much larger clone differs from this one at a single base, so this may be a read error. The DNA for the CDR3 is TGTGCCAGCAGCTTAAAGTACCCAGGGGAGCAGTACTTC. Protein product: CASSLKYPGEQYF. The chain carries TRBV7-2 and TRBJ2-7; tentative D call: TRBD1 (5 bases). The CDR3 is 13 residues long. V was trimmed by 2 bases and J by 7 bases, leaving 12 bases between them. Germline assignment: CDR1 SGHTA and CDR2 FQGNSA. Filled out from reference TRBV7-2 and TRBJ2-7, the complete variable domain reads GAGVSQSPSNKVTEKGKDVELRCDPISGHTALYWYRQSLGQGLEFLIYFQGNSAPDKSGLPSDRFSAERTGGSVSTLTIQRTQQEDSAVYLCASSLKYPGEQYFGPGTRLTVT.

Ten or more counts support this clonotype. The J gene is TRBJ1-2, the V gene TRBV12-3 or TRBV12-4; 10 bases agree with TRBD1. The CDR3 totals 14 residues. V was clipped by 6 bases and J by 6 bases; unmatched bases: 7. The DNA of the CDR3 is TGTGCCAGCAGCCTTCAGACAGGGGGCAATGGCTACACCTTC. Encoded protein: CASSLQTGGNGYTF.

The table lists this clonotype with many counts. The chain joins TRBV7-9 to TRBJ2-5; D tentatively reads TRBD1 or TRBD2 (6 bases each). Per the germline V gene, CDR1 is SEHNR and CDR2 is FQNEAQ (reference sequence). This CDR3 contains 14 residues. V lost 5 bases and J lost 1, with 11 bases in between. Here the CDR3 DNA reads TGTGCCAGCAGCGCGGGACATGCCCAAGAGACCCAGTACTTC. This sequence encodes CASSAGHAQETQYF.

The genes are TRBV7-9 and TRBJ2-3; the match to TRBD2 covers 9 bases. Germline values: CDR1 SEHNR, CDR2 FQNEAQ (reference sequence). The CDR3 has 17 residues. V dropped 4 bases and J dropped 2; count of bases not matched to a gene: 10. CDR3 amino acids: CASSSRLGLAVTDTQYF. The CDR3 DNA reads as TGTGCCAGCAGCTCACGCCTGGGACTAGCAGTCACAGATACGCAGTATTTT.

Here the CDR3 reads CASSGTGTSYEQYF. The CDR3 coding sequence is TGTGCCAGTAGTGGGACAGGGACATCCTACGAGCAGTACTTC. This chain joins TRBV19 and TRBJ2-7; the match to TRBD1 covers 9 bases. Germline CDR1 reads LNHDA; CDR2 reads SQIVND (reference sequence). The CDR3 sequence is 14 residues long. V shed 5 bases, J shed 1 base, and the junction held 3 bases outside the gene matches. Full variable domain (rest looked up from reference TRBV19 and TRBJ2-7): DGGITQSPKYLFRKEGQNVTLSCEQNLNHDAMYWYRQDPGQGLRLIYYSQIVNDFQKGDIAEGYSVSREKKESFPLTVTSAQKNPTAFYLCASSGTGTSYEQYFGPGTRLTVT.

This clonotype occurred a few times. V is TRBV9 and J is TRBJ2-3; D is perhaps TRBD2 (6 bases). Trimming cost V 0 bases and J 2 bases, with 10 bases left between them. The CDR3 covers 15 residues. Germline CDR1 is SGDLS and CDR2 is YYNGEE. The CDR3 sequence: CASSVGGGSTDTQYF. The CDR3 nucleotides read TGTGCCAGCAGCGTAGGTGGGGGGTCCACAGATACGCAGTATTTT.

This clonotype was detected many times. The chain links TRBV7-9 to TRBJ2-3; 7 bases agree with TRBD1. Germline values: CDR1 SEHNR, CDR2 FQNEAQ (reference sequence). The CDR3 loop spans 16 amino acids. After removal of 6 bases from V and 0 bases from J, the junction contained 9 bases not matched to a gene. CDR3 in amino acids: CASSQTGMTSTDTQYF. Written as DNA, the CDR3 is TGTGCCAGCAGTCAGACAGGGATGACTAGCACAGATACGCAGTATTTT.

This clonotype was seen ten or more times. The genes are TRBV2 and TRBJ1-4; TRBD1 might be the D (5 bases). With 4 bases removed from V and 6 bases from J, the gap between germline ends came to 12 bases. This CDR3 is built from 14 residues. Germline V gives CDR1 SNHLY, CDR2 FYNNEI. CDR3 bases: TGTGCCAGCAGTGTTCAGGGACCCTATGAAAAACTGTTTTTT. This encodes CASSVQGPYEKLFF.

This clonotype was seen a handful of times. The chain couples TRBV5-5 to TRBJ2-1, with TRBD1 as a possible D gene (5 bases). Germline assignment: CDR1 SGHKS and CDR2 YYEKEE (reference sequence). V was cut by 2 bases and J by 9 bases, with 9 bases left in between. This CDR3 is built from 12 residues. The chain's CDR3 is CASSLYQGEQFF. CDR3 DNA: TGTGCCAGCAGCTTATACCAGGGTGAGCAGTTCTTC.